This T cell receptor beta chain was captured in a study of CD8+ T cells in alopecia areata. Overall study context: Oral tofacitinib (5 to 10 mg twice daily) was administered to treated patients. Study results and limitations: Under tofacitinib, numerous expanded lesional clonotypes remained detectable in scalp and blood.

Noted treatment: oral pan-JAK inhibitor, 5-10 mg twice daily. Samples from alopecia areata patients were lesional scalp punch biopsies and peripheral blood. A few counts support this clone. The target antigen is unknown. V lost 6 bases and J 13 bases, leaving 16 bases between the germline ends. CDR1 MNHEY and CDR2 SMNVEV come from the germline V gene (reference sequence). The CDR3 has 13 amino acids. RNA was extracted and reverse transcribed into cDNA as the sequencing template. Assay used: immunoSEQ multiplex PCR; TCRdb lists only in-frame clones, some missing. Of under 200,000 clones in the sample, 55% to 75% were seen once.

The J gene is TRBJ1-6, the V gene TRBV27, with a possible D match to TRBD1 (6 bases). The sequence was collected from a human donor with alopecia areata. Here the sequenced sample was CD4+ T cells sorted from blood, taken at week 24, from a patient treated with tofacitinib. This chain's CDR3 is CASSRDTLSPLHF. As DNA, the CDR3 is TGTGCCAGCAGCCGGGACACCCTTTCTCCCCTCCACTTT.